These 29 T cell receptor beta chains were all obtained from the same sample, sequenced in a study of vaccination effects on CD4 cells after COVID-19. Their specific antigens are unknown. Peptide-pool stimulation followed by sequencing identified expanded antigen-specific CD4+ clonotypes in the ViraFEST assay. Scientists isolated CD4+ T cells after a roughly 9-day culture period ended. Documented for the person is a PCR-confirmed SARS-CoV-2 infection occurring between March and December 2020. Generated by immunoSEQ multiplex PCR, the TCRdb table keeps only in-frame clones and is missing some. The sample includes roughly 30,000 clones, more than 60% of them seen just once. The sample in question was CD4+ T cells from PBMCs cultured with a peptide pool, obtained before COVID-19 vaccination. The receptor set was obtained from a human donor who had a prior SARS-CoV-2 infection.

V gene TRBV28 combines with J gene TRBJ1-1; D is unclear. The CDR3 loop spans 12 amino acids. Germline CDR1 is MDHEN and CDR2 is SYDVKM. V was clipped by 2 bases and J by 3 bases, with 4 bases between them. CDR3 region: CASSLTYTEAFF. The CDR3 coding sequence is TGTGCCAGCAGTTTAACGTACACTGAAGCTTTCTTT.

The chain has TRBV30 and TRBJ1-2; D possibly corresponds to TRBD1 (5 bases). Per germline, CDR1 GTSNPN and CDR2 SVGIG (reference sequence). Trimming removed 5 bases from V and 4 bases from J, with 11 bases in between. This CDR3 is 12 amino acids long. The CDR3 region has the DNA TGTGCCTGGGGCAGGGTTCTCTATGGCTACACCTTC. This translates into CAWGRVLYGYTF.

The CDR3 nucleotides are TGTGCCAGCAGTTTATCAAGGGGGCTGTTTTCACCCCTCCACTTT. As protein: CASSLSRGLFSPLHF. The gene calls are TRBV27 and TRBJ1-6; TRBD1 agrees at 7 bases. Germline trimming cut 0 bases from V and 9 bases from J; bases unmatched to any gene: 5. The CDR3 covers 15 residues. CDR1 is MNHEY, CDR2 SMNVEV, per germline (reference sequence).

This chain joins TRBV5-1 and TRBJ2-5; D gene ambiguous. V was trimmed by 0 bases and J by 5 bases, leaving 8 bases between them. The length of the CDR3 is 13 residues. Germline loops: CDR1 SGHRS, CDR2 YFSETQ. The CDR3 reads CASSLGITETQYF. The CDR3 region has the DNA TGCGCCAGCAGCTTGGGCATAACGGAGACCCAGTACTTC.

This chain links TRBV2 with TRBJ2-1; 8 positions match TRBD1. Germline lookup yields CDR1 SNHLY and CDR2 FYNNEI. This CDR3 spans 15 amino acids. J was trimmed by 4 bases and V by 8 bases; bases with no gene match: 10. The CDR3 coding sequence is TGTGCCAGCCGCGGCCGGACAGGGATTTACAATGAGCAGTTCTTC. This codes for CASRGRTGIYNEQFF.

The rearrangement uses TRBV11-1 and TRBJ2-1; 7 nucleotides match TRBD1. The J segment lost 7 bases and the V segment lost 1 base, leaving 7 bases of the junction unmatched. There are 15 residues in the CDR3. The germline CDR1 and CDR2 sequences are SGHAT and FQDESV (reference sequence). As DNA, the CDR3 is TGTGCCAGCAGCTTAGGTGAGACAGGGTTAAATGAGCAGTTCTTC. It translates to CASSLGETGLNEQFF.

The table lists this clone with a count of one. The genes are TRBV11-2 and TRBJ2-7; 8 nucleotides align to TRBD2. CDR1 and CDR2 (germline): SGHAT, FQNNGV. This CDR3 region has 15 residues. Trimming cost V 5 bases and J 2 bases; bases outside gene matches: 8. CDR3 DNA sequence: TGTGCCAGCAGCGAAAGACTAGCGTTCCCCTACGAGCAGTACTTC. Its protein product is CASSERLAFPYEQYF.

The chain joins TRBV27 to TRBJ1-1; maybe TRBD1 (5 bases). The V end was cut by 1 base, the J end by 4 bases, with 22 bases between. Germline CDR1 and CDR2: MNHEY and SMNVEV (reference sequence). This CDR3 contains 18 residues. CDR3 DNA: TGTGCCAGCAGTTTATGGCGGAGGCGGGGGGATCGGGGCACTGAAGCTTTCTTT. Protein: CASSLWRRRGDRGTEAFF.

Worth noting for this clone: Relative to the germline gene, one junction end is altered; a read error may explain this. V usage is TRBV6-1 and J usage is TRBJ2-1, with 15 bases aligning to TRBD2. CDR1 is MNHNS, CDR2 SASEGT, per germline. The CDR3 loop spans 14 amino acids. CDR3 sequence reads: CASSESGLAGGPLF. The CDR3 coding sequence is TGTGCCAGCAGTGAATCAGGACTAGCGGGGGGGCCGCTCTTC.

The chain uses TRBV5-4 and TRBJ2-7, with 9 bases that match TRBD2. V was pared by 9 bases and J by 4 bases, with 8 bases of the junction left unmatched. The germline V gene has CDR1 SGHNT and CDR2 YYREEE (reference sequence). CDR3 length: 13 amino acids. The CDR3: CATRGGRGYEQYF. CDR3 coding DNA: TGTGCCACTCGTGGCGGGAGGGGGTACGAGCAGTACTTC.

This clone was counted between two and nine times. The rearrangement uses TRBV6-5 and TRBJ1-4; D remains ambiguous. CDR1 is MNHEY and CDR2 is SVGAGI in the germline V gene. The CDR3 is 15 amino acids. V lost 0 bases and J lost 6, with 11 bases in between. Written as DNA, the CDR3 is TGTGCCAGCAGTTACTCGCCGGGGATGGATGAAAAACTGTTTTTT. Protein sequence: CASSYSPGMDEKLFF.

This rearrangement joins TRBV5-5 to TRBJ2-2; TRBD2 matches at 7 bases. With 0 bases clipped from V and 4 bases from J, the junction kept 9 bases outside the gene matches. Looked up from germline, CDR1 is SGHKS and CDR2 is YYEKEE (reference sequence). The CDR3 covers 17 residues. CDR3 DNA: TGTGCCAGCAGCTTGGGACTAGCAAAGGCCAGCACCGGGGAGCTGTTTTTT. Amino acid sequence: CASSLGLAKASTGELFF.

The chain couples TRBV15 to TRBJ2-6; D unresolved. Trimming pared 11 bases from V and 0 bases from J, leaving 23 bases between. This CDR3 is built from 18 residues. The germline CDR1 and CDR2 sequences are LNHNV and YYDKDF (reference sequence). Here the CDR3 DNA reads TGTGCCTCTTCCCCAGCCCTAAGACGGTCCTCTGGGGCCAACGTCCTGACTTTC. Translated: CASSPALRRSSGANVLTF. Drawing the rest from reference TRBV15 and TRBJ2-6, the complete variable domain is DAMVIQNPRYQVTQFGKPVTLSCSQTLNHNVMYWYQQKSSQAPKLLFHYYDKDFNNEADTPDNFQSRRPNTSFCFLDIRSPGLGDTAMYLCASSPALRRSSGANVLTFGAGSRLTVL.

This clone was seen only once. This chain uses TRBV19 with TRBJ1-1; D might be TRBD1 (6 bases). The CDR3 has 16 residues. Germline V CDR1 and CDR2: LNHDA, SQIVND (reference sequence). V lost 1 base and J lost 4, with 16 bases in between. DNA of the CDR3: TGTGCCAGTAGTATAGGGGCCACAGGGCGCGGCACTGAAGCTTTCTTT. This gives the protein CASSIGATGRGTEAFF.

This chain connects TRBV15 to TRBJ2-7; D is ambiguous. Germline CDR1 is LNHNV and CDR2 is YYDKDF (reference sequence). This CDR3 is 15 amino acids long. The V end was cut by 5 bases, the J end by 2 bases, with 16 bases between. The CDR3 is CATSEAGGGPYEQYF. In DNA, the CDR3 is TGTGCCACCAGCGAGGCAGGCGGCGGACCCTACGAGCAGTACTTC. Full variable domain (rest looked up from reference TRBV15 and TRBJ2-7): DAMVIQNPRYQVTQFGKPVTLSCSQTLNHNVMYWYQQKSSQAPKLLFHYYDKDFNNEADTPDNFQSRRPNTSFCFLDIRSPGLGDTAMYLCATSEAGGGPYEQYFGPGTRLTVT.

This clone is a singleton in its sample. V and J are TRBV7-2 and TRBJ2-3; perhaps TRBD2 as D (6 bases). The CDR3 sequence is 14 residues long. The V and J ends lost 2 bases and 3 bases respectively, with 9 bases between them. Germline loops: CDR1 SGHTA, CDR2 FQGNSA. CDR3 coding DNA: TGTGCCAGCAGCTTACACCTAGCGACAGATACGCAGTATTTT. Protein sequence: CASSLHLATDTQYF.

The chain has TRBV5-1 and TRBJ2-5; 11 bases fit TRBD2. CDR1 is SGHRS and CDR2 is YFSETQ in the germline V gene. Germline trimming cut 4 bases from V and 5 bases from J; bases unmatched to any gene: 10. This CDR3 contains 16 residues. CDR3 DNA: TGCGCCAGCAGCAAGGGCCTAGCGGGGGGCGGGGAGACCCAGTACTTC. Its translation: CASSKGLAGGGETQYF.

This sequence joins TRBV7-9 and TRBJ2-5, with D perhaps matching TRBD1 (6 bases). Trimming left V 5 bases short and J 1 base short, with 11 bases between. This CDR3 comprises 14 residues. Germline assignment: CDR1 SEHNR and CDR2 FQNEAQ (reference sequence). CDR3 region: CASSITTGQETQYF. The DNA for the CDR3 is TGTGCCAGCAGCATCACGACAGGCCAAGAGACCCAGTACTTC. The full variable domain, in which reference TRBV7-9 and TRBJ2-5 provide the parts outside the CDR3, is DTGVSQNPRHKITKRGQNVTFRCDPISEHNRLYWYRQTLGQGPEFLTYFQNEAQLEKSRLLSDRFSAERPKGSFSTLEIQRTEQGDSAMYLCASSITTGQETQYFGPGTRLLVL.

V is TRBV2 and J is TRBJ1-3; D gene ambiguous. V gave up 4 bases and J gave up 0 bases, with 7 bases separating them. This CDR3 has 14 amino acids. The germline V gene encodes CDR1 SNHLY and CDR2 FYNNEI. The CDR3 is CASSGRLSGNTIYF. The CDR3 bases are TGTGCCAGCAGTGGTCGTCTCTCTGGAAACACCATATATTTT.

This chain links TRBV24-1 with TRBJ1-2; TRBD1 might be the D (6 bases). There are 17 residues in the CDR3. Germline V gene data show CDR1 as KGHDR and CDR2 as SFDVKD. V was clipped by 4 bases and J by 6 bases, with 23 bases between them. CDR3 region: CATSEQHTGSWANGYTF. CDR3 coding DNA: TGTGCCACCAGTGAACAACATACAGGGTCCTGGGCGAATGGCTACACCTTC.

V gene TRBV12-3 or TRBV12-4 combines with J gene TRBJ1-1, with D uncertain. The CDR3 extends over 13 amino acids. Trimming removed 9 bases from V and 3 bases from J, with 14 bases in between. The CDR3 DNA reads TGTGCCAGTTGGTTCTCGGTGGACACTGAAGCTTTCTTT. Protein: CASWFSVDTEAFF.

V usage is TRBV19 and J usage is TRBJ2-7; D may be TRBD1 (6 bases). The V gene lost 5 bases and the J gene lost 3 bases, with 14 bases spanning the gap. Germline V gene sequence: CDR1 LNHDA, CDR2 SQIVND (reference sequence). This CDR3 contains 14 residues. In nucleotides, the CDR3 is TGTGCCAGTAGTCCGACCCCGGACAGCTACGAGCAGTACTTC. The encoded protein is CASSPTPDSYEQYF.

The V and J genes are TRBV6-1 and TRBJ1-2; D not resolved. This CDR3 has 12 amino acids. Germline CDR1 and CDR2: MNHNS and SASEGT. The V end lost 3 bases, the J end lost 8 bases, and 10 bases lay between the germline ends. The CDR3 DNA reads as TGTGCCAGCAGTGATTGGGAAAGGGGCTACACCTTC. Its translation: CASSDWERGYTF.

This clone was observed a few times. This chain uses TRBV5-1 with TRBJ2-1; TRBD2 matches 10 bases. After removal of 0 bases from V and 12 bases from J, the junction contained 9 bases not matched to a gene. The CDR3 totals 15 residues. CDR1 is SGHRS and CDR2 is YFSETQ in the germline V gene. The CDR3 region is CASSLGSSGRGSQFF. The CDR3 DNA reads TGCGCCAGCAGCTTGGGGTCTAGCGGGAGAGGATCGCAGTTCTTC.

The CDR3 region has the DNA TGTGCCAGCAGCGCCGGGACAGGGAGGAAAAAAACTGAAGCTTTCTTT. Translating gives CASSAGTGRKKTEAFF. This rearrangement joins TRBV2 to TRBJ1-1, with 9 positions matching TRBD1. From germline, CDR1 is SNHLY and CDR2 FYNNEI. This CDR3 has 16 residues. V was clipped by 6 bases and J by 5 bases; unmatched bases: 13.

This chain uses TRBV7-2 with TRBJ2-3; D is perhaps TRBD2 (5 bases). This CDR3 is built from 14 residues. V dropped 5 bases and J dropped 4 bases, with 13 bases sitting between them. Germline values: CDR1 SGHTA, CDR2 FQGNSA. CDR3: CASSREQYADTQYF. The CDR3 DNA reads TGTGCCAGCAGCCGGGAACAGTACGCAGATACGCAGTATTTT.

This clone was observed a few times. The rearrangement links TRBV18 to TRBJ1-1; tentative D call: TRBD1 (5 bases). Germline CDR1 is KGHSH and CDR2 is LQKENI. V was pared by 4 bases and J by 1 base, with 7 bases between. The CDR3 sequence is 13 residues long. CDR3 residues: CASSRDGNTEAFF. In DNA form, the CDR3 reads TGTGCCAGCTCACGGGACGGGAACACTGAAGCTTTCTTT.

The genes are TRBV11-1 and TRBJ2-5; D perhaps matches TRBD1 (6 bases). This CDR3 contains 12 residues. CDR1 and CDR2 (germline): SGHAT, FQDESV (reference sequence). V shed 5 bases and J shed 5 bases, with 9 bases lying between them. The CDR3 loop reads CASSRTEETQYF. The CDR3 bases are TGTGCCAGCAGCAGGACAGAGGAGACCCAGTACTTC.

This rearrangement joins TRBV11-2 to TRBJ2-5; no definite D call. Trimming stripped 5 bases from V and 5 bases from J, with 9 bases between. The CDR3 runs 12 residues. Per the germline V gene, CDR1 is SGHAT and CDR2 is FQNNGV. CDR3 amino acids: CASSLVGETQYF. The CDR3 bases are TGTGCCAGCAGCCTAGTCGGGGAGACCCAGTACTTC.